This paragraph reports one T cell receptor (beta chain). In germline, CDR1 is SGHDT, CDR2 YYEEEE. This CDR3 comprises 14 residues. V lost 1 base and J lost 4, with 11 bases in between. The data originate from a study of blood T cell repertoires in COVID-19. Participant-reported clinical history was the basis for cohort assignment. In the original workflow: The assay estimated nucleated cells by amplifying reference gene primers. Using immunoSEQ multiplex PCR, the repertoire was profiled, and TCRdb retains in-frame clones only, with some absent. That table supplies the V and J calls and clone size; D and trimming were determined from the DNA. The repertoire holds about 270,000 clones, with about 89% as singletons.

J is TRBJ1-1 and V is TRBV5-6; D may be TRBD1 (5 bases). The sequenced sample was PBMCs or T cells enriched from blood (not recorded which). The origin of this receptor is a young woman who had recovered from COVID-19. CDR3 loop: CASSLLRGGTEAFF. The CDR3 nucleotides read TGTGCCAGCAGCTTGCTTCGGGGGGGCACTGAAGCTTTCTTT.